These T cell receptor beta chains were read from a single sample in a study of blood T cells in healthy people across ages. TCRdb re-derived calls from the 5' RACE reads in MiXCR, one entry per CDR3 protein. The sample yields 500,000 to 600,000 distinct CDR3 sequences, 27% seen once. The sample was blood. These receptors originate from a woman in her sixties or seventies in good health. The CDR3 runs from the conserved cysteine through the conserved F or W. Fields, in order: D gene, V gene, clone size, J gene, CDR3 DNA, CDR3 protein. D genes are given only for firm matches. Clone size, where shown, is once, few, many, or a class for clones that have expanded.

D gene: -
V gene: TRBV5-5
clone size: few
J gene: TRBJ2-5
CDR3 DNA: TGTGCCAGCAGCTTGGCGGACAGAGGGATCCAAGAGACCCAGTACTTC
CDR3 protein: CASSLADRGIQETQYF

D gene: -
V gene: TRBV7-8
clone size: few
J gene: TRBJ1-2
CDR3 DNA: TGTGCCAGCAGCCAGACACCTCCCTCTGGCTACACCTTC
CDR3 protein: CASSQTPPSGYTF

D gene: -
V gene: TRBV2
clone size: few
J gene: TRBJ1-2
CDR3 DNA: TGTGCCAGCACCCCCCAAGGGTTTAACTATGGCTACACCTTC
CDR3 protein: CASTPQGFNYGYTF

D gene: TRBD1
V gene: TRBV10-3
clone size: many
J gene: TRBJ1-1
CDR3 DNA: TGTGCCATCAGTGGTCACAGGGGGAACACTGAAGCTTTCTTT
CDR3 protein: CAISGHRGNTEAFF

D gene: -
V gene: TRBV14
clone size: few
J gene: TRBJ1-3
CDR3 DNA: TGTGCCAGCAGCCAAGATCGCGGTGGAGGCACCATATATTTT
CDR3 protein: CASSQDRGGGTIYF

D gene: TRBD1
V gene: TRBV7-2
clone size: few
J gene: TRBJ2-7
CDR3 DNA: TGTGCCAGCAGCTTCGCGCGTGGGACAGGCGAGCAGTACTTC
CDR3 protein: CASSFARGTGEQYF

D gene: -
V gene: TRBV27
clone size: -
J gene: TRBJ1-2
CDR3 DNA: TGTGCCAGCAAGGTCCATGAGACAGGCGGCTACACCTTC
CDR3 protein: CASKVHETGGYTF

D gene: TRBD1
V gene: TRBV7-2
clone size: -
J gene: TRBJ2-5
CDR3 DNA: TGTGCCAGCAGCTTTGGACAGGTCCTACAAGAGACCCAGTACTTC
CDR3 protein: CASSFGQVLQETQYF

D gene: -
V gene: TRBV3-1
clone size: few
J gene: TRBJ2-7
CDR3 DNA: TGTGCCAGCAGCCTTACTAGTGCCGAGCAGTACTTC
CDR3 protein: CASSLTSAEQYF

D gene: TRBD1
V gene: TRBV5-4
clone size: few
J gene: TRBJ1-2
CDR3 DNA: TGTGCCAGCAGCTGGGGACAGGTTGATGGCTACACCTTC
CDR3 protein: CASSWGQVDGYTF

D gene: TRBD2
V gene: TRBV7-7
clone size: few
J gene: TRBJ2-1
CDR3 DNA: TGTGCCAGCAGCTCGGGACTAGCGGGTGGATATGAGCAGTTCTTC
CDR3 protein: CASSSGLAGGYEQFF

D gene: TRBD2
V gene: TRBV20-1
clone size: few
J gene: TRBJ2-5
CDR3 DNA: TGCAGTGCTAGAGATAGAGGGAGGGATCCCGAGACCCAGTACTTC
CDR3 protein: CSARDRGRDPETQYF

D gene: -
V gene: TRBV7-8
clone size: -
J gene: TRBJ2-5
CDR3 DNA: TGTGCCAGCAGCCAAAAGCAGGGAAAGGTAGAGACCCAGTACTTC
CDR3 protein: CASSQKQGKVETQYF